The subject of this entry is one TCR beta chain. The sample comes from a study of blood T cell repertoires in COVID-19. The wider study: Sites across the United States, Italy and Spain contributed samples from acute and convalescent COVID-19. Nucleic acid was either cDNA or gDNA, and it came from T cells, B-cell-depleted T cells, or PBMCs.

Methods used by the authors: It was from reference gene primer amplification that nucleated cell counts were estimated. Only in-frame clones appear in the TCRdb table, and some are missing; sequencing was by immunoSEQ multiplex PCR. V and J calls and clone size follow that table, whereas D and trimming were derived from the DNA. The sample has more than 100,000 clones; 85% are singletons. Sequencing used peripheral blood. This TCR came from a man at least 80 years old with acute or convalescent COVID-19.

CDR3 bases: TGTGCCAGCAGTGAAAGGCGGGCCAGCACAGATACGCAGTATTTT. Translated, it gives CASSERRASTDTQYF. The chain joins TRBV6-1 to TRBJ2-3, with a possible D match to TRBD2 (5 bases). CDR1 and CDR2 from the germline V gene are MNHNS and SASEGT. Trimming cost V 2 bases and J 0 bases, with 9 bases left between them. This CDR3 has 15 residues.